The clone carrying this TCR beta chain was counted ten times or more. The antigen is unknown. TCRdb processed the reads anew with MiXCR; each CDR3 protein has one entry. The sample consists of 450,000 to 600,000 distinct CDR3 sequences, approximately 46% of them appearing once. This sample stems from a study of T cell repertoires in cytomegalovirus infection. Looking at the study overall: HLA-C-restricted CMV epitopes, recently identified, and well-studied HLA-B-restricted ones were used by the study. In public TCR beta signatures, there were indications of both CMV infection and matching HLA type. Findings and limits, study-wide: Clonotype analysis showed dominance of the ex vivo response by HLA-C-restricted CMV-specific TCR beta clonotypes. Frequencies of public TCR beta families were cumulated, and this identified carriers of CMV plus the relevant HLA.

Trimming removed 5 bases from V and 0 bases from J; junction bases left unmatched: 6. This CDR3 is built from 16 residues. Germline-derived CDR1 and CDR2 are SGHVS and FQNEAQ. The sequence was obtained from a human donor in good health (CMV status not recorded). Some clones in this sample may be carry-over from other donors' samples. V and J are TRBV7-8 and TRBJ2-1; TRBD2 matches 8 bases. Sequencing used cultured PBMCs, obtained from culture after CMV antigen stimulation. The DNA for the CDR3 is TGTGCCAGCAGCCAACTAGCGGCCCTCTCCTACAATGAGCAGTTCTTC. It is translated as CASSQLAALSYNEQFF.